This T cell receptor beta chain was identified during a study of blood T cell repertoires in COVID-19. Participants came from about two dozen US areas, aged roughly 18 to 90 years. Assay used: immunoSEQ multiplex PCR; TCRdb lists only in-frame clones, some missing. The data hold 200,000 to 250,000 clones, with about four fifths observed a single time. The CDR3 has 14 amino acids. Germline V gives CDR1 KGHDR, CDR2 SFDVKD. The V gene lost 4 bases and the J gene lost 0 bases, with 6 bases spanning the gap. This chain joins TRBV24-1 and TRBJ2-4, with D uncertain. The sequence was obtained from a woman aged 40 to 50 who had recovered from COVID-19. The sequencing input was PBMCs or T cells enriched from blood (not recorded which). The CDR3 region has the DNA TGTGCCACCAGTGAGTCCTCAGCCAAAAACATTCAGTACTTC. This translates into CATSESSAKNIQYF.